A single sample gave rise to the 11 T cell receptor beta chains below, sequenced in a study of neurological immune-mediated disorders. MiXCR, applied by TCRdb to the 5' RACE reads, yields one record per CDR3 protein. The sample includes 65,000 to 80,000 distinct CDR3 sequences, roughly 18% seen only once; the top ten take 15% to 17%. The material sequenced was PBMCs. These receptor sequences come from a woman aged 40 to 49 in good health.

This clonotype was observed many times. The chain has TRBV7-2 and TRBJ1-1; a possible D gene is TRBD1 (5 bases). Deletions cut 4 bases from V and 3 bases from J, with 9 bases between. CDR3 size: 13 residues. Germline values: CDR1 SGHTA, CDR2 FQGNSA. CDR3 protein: CASSSEQDTEAFF. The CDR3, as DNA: TGTGCCAGCAGCTCCGAACAGGACACTGAAGCTTTCTTT.

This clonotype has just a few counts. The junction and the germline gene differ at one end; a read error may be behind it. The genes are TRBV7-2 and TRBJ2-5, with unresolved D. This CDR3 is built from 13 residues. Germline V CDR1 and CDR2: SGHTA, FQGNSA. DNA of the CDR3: TGTGCCAACAGCTTCGGTCGTGGAGAGACCCAGTACTTC. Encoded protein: CANSFGRGETQYF.

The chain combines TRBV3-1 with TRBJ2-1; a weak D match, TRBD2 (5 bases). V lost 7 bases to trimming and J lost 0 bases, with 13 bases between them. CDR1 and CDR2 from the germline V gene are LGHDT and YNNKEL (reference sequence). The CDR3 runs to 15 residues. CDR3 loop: CASTRTGNSYNEQFF. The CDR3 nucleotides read TGTGCCAGCACCAGGACGGGGAACTCCTACAATGAGCAGTTCTTC.

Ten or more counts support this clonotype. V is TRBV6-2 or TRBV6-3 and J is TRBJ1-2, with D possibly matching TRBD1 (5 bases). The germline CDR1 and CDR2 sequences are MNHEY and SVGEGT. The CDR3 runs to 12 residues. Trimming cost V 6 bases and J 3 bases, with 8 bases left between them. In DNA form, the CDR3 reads TGTGCCAGCAGCGACAGTCACTATGGCTACACCTTC. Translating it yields CASSDSHYGYTF.

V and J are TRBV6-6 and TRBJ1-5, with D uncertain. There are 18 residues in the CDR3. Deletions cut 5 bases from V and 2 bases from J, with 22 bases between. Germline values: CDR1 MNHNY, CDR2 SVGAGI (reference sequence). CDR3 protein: CASSPILSKLGRNQPQHF. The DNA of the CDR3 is TGTGCCAGCAGTCCAATACTTTCCAAATTGGGCCGCAATCAGCCCCAGCATTTT.

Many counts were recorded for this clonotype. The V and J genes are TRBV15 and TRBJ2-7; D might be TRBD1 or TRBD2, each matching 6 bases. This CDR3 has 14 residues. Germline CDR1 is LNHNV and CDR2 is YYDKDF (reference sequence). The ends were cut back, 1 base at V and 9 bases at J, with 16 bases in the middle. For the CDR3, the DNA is TGTGCCACCAGCAGAGCGGGGGCAGGGAGTGTGCAGTACTTC. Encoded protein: CATSRAGAGSVQYF.

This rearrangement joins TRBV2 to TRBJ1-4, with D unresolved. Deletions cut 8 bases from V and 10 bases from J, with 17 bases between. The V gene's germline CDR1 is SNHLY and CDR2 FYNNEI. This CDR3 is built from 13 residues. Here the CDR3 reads CASGEGGSRKLFF. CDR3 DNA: TGTGCCAGCGGGGAGGGAGGTTCGCGAAAACTGTTTTTT. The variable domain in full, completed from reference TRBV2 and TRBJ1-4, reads EPEVTQTPSHQVTQMGQEVILRCVPISNHLYFYWYRQILGQKVEFLVSFYNNEISEKSEIFDDQFSVERPDGSNFTLKIRSTKLEDSAMYFCASGEGGSRKLFFGSGTQLSVL.

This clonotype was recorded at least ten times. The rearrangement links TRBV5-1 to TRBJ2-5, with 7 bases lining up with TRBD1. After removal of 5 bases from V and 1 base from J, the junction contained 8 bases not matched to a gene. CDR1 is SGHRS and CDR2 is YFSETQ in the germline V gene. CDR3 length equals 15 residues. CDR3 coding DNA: TGCGCCAGCAGGGTCCTCCCAGGGGGCCAAGAGACCCAGTACTTC. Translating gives CASRVLPGGQETQYF.

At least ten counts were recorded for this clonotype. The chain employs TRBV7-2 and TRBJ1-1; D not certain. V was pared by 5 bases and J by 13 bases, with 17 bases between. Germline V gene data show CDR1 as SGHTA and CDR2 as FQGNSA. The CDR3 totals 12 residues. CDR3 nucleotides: TGTGCCAGCAGCCCAGACACGGGTCGCGTTTTCTTT. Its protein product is CASSPDTGRVFF.

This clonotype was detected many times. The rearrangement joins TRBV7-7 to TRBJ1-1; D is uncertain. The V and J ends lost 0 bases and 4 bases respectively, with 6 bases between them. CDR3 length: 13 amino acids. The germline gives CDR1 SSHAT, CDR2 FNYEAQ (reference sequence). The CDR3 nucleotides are TGTGCCAGCAGCTTAGCACCCAGCACTGAAGCTTTCTTT. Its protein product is CASSLAPSTEAFF.

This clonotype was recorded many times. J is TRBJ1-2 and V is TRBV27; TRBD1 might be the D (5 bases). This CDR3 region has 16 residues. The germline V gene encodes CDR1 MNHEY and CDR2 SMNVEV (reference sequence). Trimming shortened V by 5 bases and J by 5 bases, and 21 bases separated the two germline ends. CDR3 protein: CASSLKGTPFGYGYTF. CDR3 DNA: TGTGCCAGCAGTCTAAAAGGGACTCCGTTCGGGTATGGCTACACCTTC.